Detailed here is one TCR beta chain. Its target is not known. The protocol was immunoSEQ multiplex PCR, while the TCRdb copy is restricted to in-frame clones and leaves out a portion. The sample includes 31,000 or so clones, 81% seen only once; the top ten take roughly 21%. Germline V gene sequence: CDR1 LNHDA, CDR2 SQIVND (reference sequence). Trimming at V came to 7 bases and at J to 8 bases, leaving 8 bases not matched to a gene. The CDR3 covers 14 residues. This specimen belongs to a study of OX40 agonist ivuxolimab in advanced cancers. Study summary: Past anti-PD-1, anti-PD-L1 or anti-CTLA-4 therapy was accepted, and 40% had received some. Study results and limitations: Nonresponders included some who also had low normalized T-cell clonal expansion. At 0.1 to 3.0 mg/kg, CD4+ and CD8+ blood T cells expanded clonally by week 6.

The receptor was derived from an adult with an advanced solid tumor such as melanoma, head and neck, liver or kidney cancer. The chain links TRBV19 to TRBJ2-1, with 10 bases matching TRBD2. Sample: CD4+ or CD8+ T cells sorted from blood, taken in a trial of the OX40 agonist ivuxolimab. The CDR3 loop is CASTPLAGRHEQFF. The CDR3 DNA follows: TGTGCCAGTACCCCACTAGCGGGAAGGCATGAGCAGTTCTTC. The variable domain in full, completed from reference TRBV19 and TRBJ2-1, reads DGGITQSPKYLFRKEGQNVTLSCEQNLNHDAMYWYRQDPGQGLRLIYYSQIVNDFQKGDIAEGYSVSREKKESFPLTVTSAQKNPTAFYLCASTPLAGRHEQFFGPGTRLTVL.